The clone carrying this TCR beta chain was counted a few times. These data are taken from a study of patients and donors after allogeneic stem cell transplantation. Each CDR3 protein gets one entry after TCRdb re-called the RT-PCR reads with MiXCR. The data hold tens of thousands of distinct CDR3 sequences, with around 46% observed a single time. Sequencing used blood, either unsorted or a sorted T cell fraction (not recorded which). This receptor was taken from a human donor who was either an allogeneic HSCT recipient or a stem cell or donor lymphocyte infusion donor (not recorded which). It is not recorded whose cells these are; they may come from a transplant donor.

The DNA for the CDR3 is TGTGCCAGTAGATGGACAGGGGGCGCGAGGGACACTGAAGCTTTCTTT. This encodes CASRWTGGARDTEAFF. The chain joins TRBV19 to TRBJ1-1, with TRBD1 matching over 11 bases. The CDR3 has 16 amino acids. CDR1 is LNHDA and CDR2 is SQIVND in the germline V gene (reference sequence). V lost 6 bases and J lost 3; bases outside the gene matches: 9.